The clone carrying this T cell receptor beta chain was observed once. CD8+ and CD4+ T cells from blood underwent TCR beta sequencing. The control participants were healthy donors, and these controls were matched with respect to both age and sex. TEMRA cells were enriched by FACS, and CD4+ and CD8+ T cells were negatively isolated. This entry comes from a study of CD8 T cells in Susac syndrome. The CDR3 is made up of 13 amino acids. Trimming stripped 3 bases from V and 0 bases from J, with 7 bases between. Per the germline V gene, CDR1 is DFQATT and CDR2 is SNEGSKA (reference sequence). Random hexamers were used to reverse transcribe an amount of about 0.45 to 1 ug RNA. By means of immunoSEQ multiplex PCR, TCR beta CDR3 spanning 54 Vbeta and 13 Jbeta underwent amplification. MiXCR was run by TCRdb on the immunoSEQ multiplex PCR reads, yielding one entry per CDR3 protein. The sample shows 100,000 or so distinct CDR3 sequences, around nine tenths of them seen only once.

What was sequenced was CD4+ T cells from PBMCs. The receptor was derived from a human donor in good health. The chain employs TRBV20-1 and TRBJ2-3; D not certain. The CDR3 DNA is TGCAGTGCTAGTTACAGTAGCACAGATACGCAGTATTTT. As protein: CSASYSSTDTQYF.